One sample yielded the 3 T cell receptor beta chains listed below, sequenced in a study of brain T cells in children with intractable seizures. Libraries were prepared by immunoSEQ multiplex PCR; TCRdb keeps only in-frame clonotypes and omits some of them. The repertoire holds hundreds of thousands of clones, over 85% seen once, with around 6% in the top ten. As for time point: blood from clinic visit 5 months post-surgery; TSC patient then seizure free. The input for sequencing was peripheral blood, taken about 5 months after surgery. The receptors shown here come from a boy under two years old with tuberous sclerosis and intractable seizures.

This chain connects TRBV7-6 to TRBJ2-2; D perhaps matches TRBD2 (5 bases). Looked up from germline, CDR1 is SGHVS and CDR2 is FNYEAQ. This CDR3 contains 18 residues. Trimming left V 5 bases short and J 3 bases short, with 22 bases between. CDR3 residues: CASSEFNRQGRYTGELFF. The CDR3 coding sequence is TGTGCCAGCAGCGAATTTAACCGACAAGGGAGATACACCGGGGAGCTGTTTTTT.

The chain combines TRBV4-1 with TRBJ1-6; D not resolved. Trimming left V 3 bases short and J 10 bases short, with 10 bases between. This CDR3 has 13 amino acids. Germline lookup yields CDR1 MGHRA and CDR2 YSYEKL. The chain's CDR3 is CASSHLAESPLHF. The CDR3 DNA reads TGCGCCAGCAGCCACCTGGCGGAGTCACCCCTCCACTTT.

The chain uses TRBV30 and TRBJ2-3; the D gene is possibly TRBD1 (6 bases). This CDR3 contains 16 residues. The V gene's germline CDR1 is GTSNPN and CDR2 SVGIG (reference sequence). The V end was cut by 0 bases, the J end by 0 bases, with 13 bases between. This chain's CDR3 is CAWSVGAGFSTDTQYF. CDR3 DNA: TGTGCCTGGAGTGTGGGGGCAGGATTTAGCACAGATACGCAGTATTTT.